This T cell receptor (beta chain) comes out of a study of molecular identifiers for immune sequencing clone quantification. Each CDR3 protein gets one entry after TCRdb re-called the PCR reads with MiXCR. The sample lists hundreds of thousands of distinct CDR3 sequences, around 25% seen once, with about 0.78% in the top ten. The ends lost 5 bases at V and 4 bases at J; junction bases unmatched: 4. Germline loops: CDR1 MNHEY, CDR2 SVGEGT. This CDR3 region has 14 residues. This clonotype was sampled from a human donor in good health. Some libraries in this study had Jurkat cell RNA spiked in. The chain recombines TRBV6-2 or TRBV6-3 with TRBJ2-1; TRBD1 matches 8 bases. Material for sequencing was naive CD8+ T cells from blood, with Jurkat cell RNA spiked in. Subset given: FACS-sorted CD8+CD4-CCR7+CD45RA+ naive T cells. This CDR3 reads CASSITGGYNEQFF. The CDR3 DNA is TGTGCCAGCAGTATAACAGGGGGTTACAATGAGCAGTTCTTC.